Presented here are 10 T cell receptor beta chains from one specimen sequenced in a study of Graves' ophthalmopathy and Graves' hyperthyroidism. TCR beta CDR3 regions were amplified from RNA transcripts. The library came from an HTBI-primed first-round RT-PCR and a second-round multiplex PCR. TCRdb re-analysed the multiplex PCR reads in MiXCR, keeping a single row per CDR3 protein. This sample has 200,000 to 250,000 distinct CDR3 sequences, with under 25% found just once. The sequencing sample was made of peripheral blood. The receptors were sampled from a woman between 45 and 60 years old with Graves' ophthalmopathy.

The rearrangement uses TRBV4-1 and TRBJ2-7, with D uncertain. Germline V gives CDR1 MGHRA, CDR2 YSYEKL. This CDR3 has 18 amino acids. V was trimmed by 4 bases and J by 0 bases, leaving 22 bases between them. The CDR3 reads CASSLTWTAEASSYEQYF. CDR3 DNA: TGCGCCAGCAGCCTTACTTGGACCGCAGAGGCGAGCTCCTACGAGCAGTACTTC.

This clonotype was detected many times. This chain connects TRBV28 to TRBJ2-7; 9 bases map to TRBD2. Germline CDR1 MDHEN, CDR2 SYDVKM. Trimming at V came to 1 base and at J to 3 bases, leaving 4 bases not matched to a gene. The CDR3 extends over 15 amino acids. In DNA form, the CDR3 reads TGTGCCAGCAGTTTATTACTGACTAGCGGCTACGAGCAGTACTTC. The encoded protein is CASSLLLTSGYEQYF.

This clonotype was recorded at least ten times. The V call is TRBV11-2, the J call TRBJ2-7; 8 positions agree with TRBD2. With 5 bases clipped from V and 0 bases from J, the junction kept 6 bases outside the gene matches. Germline CDR1 is SGHAT and CDR2 is FQNNGV. CDR3 length: 15 residues. The CDR3 sequence is CASSIAGTSSYEQYF. CDR3 DNA sequence: TGTGCCAGCAGCATCGCCGGGACTAGCTCCTACGAGCAGTACTTC.

This clonotype was recorded at least ten times. V usage is TRBV7-2 and J usage is TRBJ2-7; weak D call: TRBD1 (5 bases). The CDR3 is made up of 14 amino acids. V lost 4 bases, J lost 2 bases, and 12 bases lay in between. The germline V gene has CDR1 SGHTA and CDR2 FQGNSA. Written as DNA, the CDR3 is TGTGCCAGCAGCTCTCCTTCAGGGACCTACGAGCAGTACTTC. This encodes CASSSPSGTYEQYF.

This clonotype was recorded at least ten times. The CDR3, as DNA: TGTGCCTGGAGTGTACTAGGGACAGGGGATTCACCCCTCCACTTT. Translation: CAWSVLGTGDSPLHF. V and J are TRBV30 and TRBJ1-6, with 10 nucleotides matching TRBD1. The ends lost 0 bases at V and 8 bases at J; junction bases unmatched: 4. The CDR3 extends over 15 amino acids. Germline assignment: CDR1 GTSNPN and CDR2 SVGIG (reference sequence).

In this sample, this clonotype turned up many times. This may be a read error, as it is one base from a much larger clone. This CDR3 is missing its conserved last phenylalanine or tryptophan, likely due to a read error. The rearrangement uses TRBV6-5 and TRBJ1-1, with unresolved D. Looked up from germline, CDR1 is MNHEY and CDR2 is SVGAGI. V lost 7 bases to trimming and J lost 8 bases, with 8 bases between them. The CDR3 covers 10 residues. The CDR3 DNA follows: TGTGCCAGCAACCTGTTAGAAGCTTTCCTT. Translation gives CASNLLEAFL.

Ten or more counts support this clonotype. The chain links TRBV7-8 to TRBJ2-5; 9 nucleotides line up with TRBD1. V was clipped by 5 bases and J by 4 bases; unmatched bases: 5. CDR3 length: 14 residues. Germline loops: CDR1 SGHVS, CDR2 FQNEAQ. CDR3 loop: CASSVDRGIETQYF. In DNA, the CDR3 is TGTGCCAGCAGCGTGGACAGGGGAATAGAGACCCAGTACTTC. Full variable domain (rest looked up from reference TRBV7-8 and TRBJ2-5): GAGVSQSPRYKVAKRGQDVALRCDPISGHVSLFWYQQALGQGPEFLTYFQNEAQLDKSGLPSDRFFAERPEGSVSTLKIQRTQQEDSAVYLCASSVDRGIETQYFGPGTRLLVL.

The chain employs TRBV5-1 and TRBJ2-2, with 9 bases fitting TRBD2. The V gene end was trimmed by 6 bases and the J gene end by 1 base; junction bases not matched to a gene: 4. There are 15 residues in the CDR3. Germline CDR1 and CDR2: SGHRS and YFSETQ. The CDR3 DNA follows: TGCGCCAGCACCGTAGCGGGAGTGAACACCGGGGAGCTGTTTTTT. It is translated as CASTVAGVNTGELFF.

V usage is TRBV30 and J usage is TRBJ2-7; D perhaps matches TRBD2 (5 bases). Per germline, CDR1 GTSNPN and CDR2 SVGIG (reference sequence). This CDR3 is 14 amino acids long. Between the trimmed V and J ends, which lost 2 bases and 2 bases, there was a span of 13 bases. Written as DNA, the CDR3 is TGTGCCTGGAGTTTAGGAGGTATCCCCTACGAGCAGTACTTC. It yields the protein CAWSLGGIPYEQYF.

This clonotype was observed a handful of times. The chain links TRBV29-1 to TRBJ2-5; 8 bases match TRBD1. Trimming removed 7 bases from V and 2 bases from J; junction bases left unmatched: 3. This CDR3 is built from 12 residues. Germline CDR1 SQVTM, CDR2 ANQGSEA. CDR3 DNA: TGCAGCGGGCACAGGGGGCAAGAGACCCAGTACTTC. Protein product: CSGHRGQETQYF.